Sequencing of this TCR beta chain was carried out in a study of Tregs in tolerant kidney transplant recipients (dated by TCRdb to about 2019). Looking at the study overall: Related donors were used in the transplants with nonmyeloablative bone marrow transplantation, and mixed chimerism was transient in the human trials. TCRbeta sequencing was used in the study to identify donor-specific regulatory T cells before combined kidney and bone marrow transplantation, and the identified cells were then tracked after transplant.

Sample time point, as interpreted from the label and publication: blood sample drawn before combined kidney and bone marrow transplant. Unstimulated Tregs (CD4+CD25+CD127-), CD4+ non-Tregs (CD4+CD25-), CD4 and CD8 cells were FACS-sorted from thawed PBMCs. Prior to Treg sorting, thawed PBMCs were rested overnight at 37 degrees C with roughly 200 IU/ml IL-2. The patients were a few recipients of combined kidney and bone marrow transplants from the ITN036ST trial, and samples were available only from these trial subjects. Healthy control blood was processed to PBMCs with a Ficoll density gradient and then cryopreserved, whereas patient PBMCs were collected both before and after transplant. CDR3 length: 14 amino acids, cysteine to phenylalanine. CDR3 DNA is the only sequence kept; it has 42 bases, read in frame from the first base. The germline V gene specifies MNHEY as CDR1 and SVGAGI as CDR2. Trimming leaves V shorter by 2 bases and J shorter by 3 bases, with the junction holding 3 bases beyond the gene matches.

Genomic DNA was extracted from sorted cells with the QIAGEN DNeasy Blood and Tissue Kit for TCRbeta CDR3 sequencing. High-throughput TCRbeta CDR3 sequencing, which included PCR amplification with bias correction and internal controls, was done commercially through immunoSEQ. The paper's data handling went like this. Unique productive TCRbeta sequences were defined by CDR3 nucleotide sequence where primers matched, otherwise by CDR3 amino acid sequence with Vbeta and Jbeta genes. To correct for sorting error, sequences found in more than one sorted population at a frequency ratio of 2:1 or less were discarded, and the remaining shared sequences were assigned to the population with the higher frequency. Sequences were defined as donor-reactive when expanded at least 5-fold in CFSE-low cells versus unstimulated cells and present at a frequency of at least 0.01% in CFSE-low cells. Repertoire divergence was quantified by Jensen-Shannon divergence calculated from the top 100 TCRbeta sequences ranked by frequency. For samples with multiple sequencing runs, sorting error was corrected separately for each run before the runs were pooled. The table was pulled from immuneACCESS by TCRdb, which kept in-frame rearrangements only. Such tables lose some clones; where checked, under half of the loss comes from unresolved V genes, and the rest has no known cause. The DNA was the basis for D and trimming; V, J and clone size are from that table. The sample contains some 55,000 clones, 70% to 90% of them found a single time. The ten largest clonotypes hold approximately 2.1% of the sample.

Results the study describes overall, beyond this receptor: Although technical replication error seemed to be minimal, the question of biological reproducibility was not addressed directly. PCR primers changed over time for some patients, so nucleotide-level comparison across those patients' samples was not possible. Because only a small number of patients were included, the study had limitations, and the results will need to be validated in larger populations as well as under other immunosuppression protocols. The most biologically relevant and donor-specific TCRbeta repertoire appeared to be identified by expanding Tregs with activated donor B cells. Donor-specific Treg expansion was found to exceed global Treg expansion in tolerant patients, suggesting antigen-driven rather than nonspecific expansion.

Turning to this clone: The clone's antigen remains unknown. The input lacks base qualities; no much larger clone sits a single base away.

This receptor chain uses TRBV6-5 and TRBJ2-7; 8 bases in the middle match TRBD2. The material sequenced was Tregs from blood, taken before the transplant. This TCR was sampled from a human donor who received a combined kidney and bone marrow transplant. The nucleotides are TGTGCCAGCAGTTACCACGCGGGGGGCTACGAGCAGTACTTC. Its protein product is CASSYHAGGYEQYF.